Sequencing of this T cell receptor (beta chain) was carried out in a study of OX40 agonist ivuxolimab in advanced cancers. Germline V gene lookup returns CDR1 SNHLY and CDR2 FYNNEI. After removal of 3 bases from V and 3 bases from J, the junction contained 3 bases not matched to a gene. CDR3 length equals 15 residues. Generated by immunoSEQ multiplex PCR, the TCRdb table keeps only in-frame clones and is missing some. The data contain over 40,000 clones, around nine tenths of them singletons. The chain couples TRBV2 to TRBJ2-7, with TRBD1 matching 12 bases. This TCR came from an adult with an advanced solid tumor such as melanoma, head and neck, liver or kidney cancer. This specimen consisted of CD4+ or CD8+ T cells sorted from blood, obtained in a trial of the OX40 agonist ivuxolimab. CDR3 DNA: TGTGCCAGCAGTGAGGGGACAGGGGGCCGCTACGAGCAGTACTTC. Residues: CASSEGTGGRYEQYF.